Below, 19 T cell receptor beta chains from the same sample are listed, as sequenced in a study of blood T cell repertoires in COVID-19. Only in-frame clones appear in the TCRdb table, and some are missing; sequencing was by immunoSEQ multiplex PCR. The table lists around 40,000 clones, about nine tenths of them singletons. The sample consisted of peripheral blood. All receptors derive from a man in his fifties with active COVID-19.

V gene TRBV27 combines with J gene TRBJ1-3, with 7 bases fitting TRBD1. Germline CDR1 is MNHEY and CDR2 is SMNVEV (reference sequence). V trimming: 5 bases; J trimming: 0 bases; junction bases outside the gene matches: 4. There are 15 residues in the CDR3. The CDR3 DNA follows: TGTGCCAGCAGTCAAAGGGGGCGCTCTGGAAACACCATATATTTT. Translating it yields CASSQRGRSGNTIYF.

The chain combines TRBV19 with TRBJ2-1; 13 positions match TRBD2. Germline CDR1 and CDR2: LNHDA and SQIVND (reference sequence). J lost 6 bases, V lost 5 bases, and 7 bases had no gene match. The CDR3 is 16 amino acids. The CDR3 reads CASSQLAGGFRNEQFF. The CDR3 DNA sequence: TGTGCCAGTAGTCAACTAGCGGGAGGGTTTCGCAATGAGCAGTTCTTC.

This sequence joins TRBV25-1 and TRBJ2-7; 8 bases are shared with TRBD1. J was trimmed by 0 bases and V by 6 bases; bases with no gene match: 4. The CDR3 sequence is 14 residues long. Germline values: CDR1 MGHDK, CDR2 SYGVNS. The CDR3 coding sequence is TGTGCCAGCAGCCGGACAGGGCACTCCTACGAGCAGTACTTC. This sequence encodes CASSRTGHSYEQYF.

The CDR3 coding sequence is TGTGCCAGCTCACTAAACAGGGGGCGGGCAGATACGCAGTATTTT. Amino acids: CASSLNRGRADTQYF. The chain recombines TRBV18 with TRBJ2-3; TRBD1 matches 9 bases. V shed 4 bases and J 4 bases; nucleotides not matched to a gene: 6. The CDR3 runs 15 residues. Germline CDR1 KGHSH, CDR2 LQKENI.

The rearrangement uses TRBV5-1 and TRBJ2-3, with D uncertain. The CDR3 length is 12 residues. V lost 4 bases and J 3 bases, leaving 6 bases between the germline ends. Per the germline V gene, CDR1 is SGHRS and CDR2 is YFSETQ. CDR3 sequence: CASSTGTDTQYF. The CDR3 region has the DNA TGCGCCAGCAGCACCGGGACAGATACGCAGTATTTT.

The chain couples TRBV11-3 to TRBJ2-2, with D perhaps matching TRBD1 (6 bases). CDR3 length equals 16 residues. Germline assignment: CDR1 SGHNT and CDR2 YENEEA. V lost 3 bases and J lost 4, with 15 bases in between. The CDR3 region has the DNA TGTGCCAGCAGCTTTGGGCAGGGGAAGGGCACCGGGGAGCTGTTTTTT. Encoded protein: CASSFGQGKGTGELFF.

This chain joins TRBV4-1 and TRBJ2-7; TRBD2 matches 8 bases. V shed 0 bases, J shed 0 bases, and the junction held 7 bases outside the gene matches. Germline V gives CDR1 MGHRA, CDR2 YSYEKL. The CDR3 has 17 amino acids. The CDR3 nucleotides read TGCGCCAGCAGCCAAGATCGAGAGCGGGGGAGCTCCTACGAGCAGTACTTC. Its protein product is CASSQDRERGSSYEQYF.

The chain employs TRBV7-2 and TRBJ1-5; maybe TRBD1 (5 bases). The germline CDR1 and CDR2 sequences are SGHTA and FQGNSA. V lost 7 bases, J lost 3 bases, and 10 bases lay in between. This CDR3 region has 13 residues. In DNA, the CDR3 is TGTGCCAGCACCCTGACAGTCAATCAGCCCCAGCATTTT. Translated, it gives CASTLTVNQPQHF. Full variable domain (outside the CDR3, taken from reference TRBV7-2 and TRBJ1-5): GAGVSQSPSNKVTEKGKDVELRCDPISGHTALYWYRQSLGQGLEFLIYFQGNSAPDKSGLPSDRFSAERTGGSVSTLTIQRTQQEDSAVYLCASTLTVNQPQHFGDGTRLSIL.

The CDR3 sequence: CASSPGTVYGYTF. Written as DNA, the CDR3 is TGTGCCAGCAGCCCGGGGACAGTCTATGGCTACACCTTC. The chain recombines TRBV14 with TRBJ1-2; TRBD1 aligns across 7 bases. The CDR3 has 13 amino acids. Germline CDR1 SGHDN, CDR2 FVKESK. After removal of 4 bases from V and 4 bases from J, the junction contained 3 bases not matched to a gene.

The chain uses TRBV6-4 and TRBJ1-5; D remains unclear. The germline V gene encodes CDR1 MRHNA and CDR2 SNTAGT. V was pared by 2 bases and J by 1 base, with 18 bases between. This CDR3 has 18 residues. The CDR3 reads CASSDAIAGSISNQPQHF. CDR3 in DNA: TGTGCCAGCAGTGACGCTATCGCGGGCTCGATAAGCAATCAGCCCCAGCATTTT.

The gene calls are TRBV21-1 and TRBJ1-6; the table's TRBD1 call for D was not verified on the DNA. TRBV21-1 is annotated as a pseudogene. The CDR3 has 16 amino acids. The CDR3: CASSKGRTVRDSPLHF. CDR3 coding DNA: TGTGCCAGCAGCAAAGGAAGGACAGTCAGAGATTCACCCCTCCACTTT.

The sample holds a few counts of this clone. The chain uses TRBV27 and TRBJ1-4, with 7 bases aligning to TRBD1. This CDR3 is 15 amino acids long. Trimming cost V 2 bases and J 5 bases; bases outside gene matches: 5. In germline, CDR1 is MNHEY, CDR2 SMNVEV (reference sequence). CDR3 bases: TGTGCCAGCAGTTTAATTTGGGGACAGAATGAAAAACTGTTTTTT. Protein sequence: CASSLIWGQNEKLFF.

The chain couples TRBV9 to TRBJ2-5, with a possible D match to TRBD1 (6 bases). The germline V gene encodes CDR1 SGDLS and CDR2 YYNGEE. CDR3 length: 15 residues. The V and J ends lost 0 bases and 3 bases respectively, with 12 bases between them. This CDR3 is CASSVVGRGEETQYF. The DNA of the CDR3 is TGTGCCAGCAGCGTAGTGGGCAGGGGAGAAGAGACCCAGTACTTC.

The CDR3 is CATLKQGGDEQYF. Written as DNA, the CDR3 is TGTGCCACCCTAAAGCAGGGAGGAGACGAGCAGTACTTC. V is TRBV28 and J is TRBJ2-7; tentative D call: TRBD2 (6 bases). Germline V gives CDR1 MDHEN, CDR2 SYDVKM. CDR3 length: 13 residues. V gave up 10 bases and J gave up 5 bases, with 18 bases separating them.

V and J are TRBV2 and TRBJ2-7; D uncertain. CDR1 SNHLY and CDR2 FYNNEI come from the germline V gene. The CDR3 contains 12 residues. V dropped 5 bases and J dropped 4 bases, with 9 bases sitting between them. CDR3 DNA sequence: TGTGCCAGCAGTCGTCTCGGGTACGAGCAGTACTTC. As protein: CASSRLGYEQYF.

The genes are TRBV7-3 and TRBJ2-3; the match to TRBD2 covers 10 bases. J gave up 5 bases and V 5 bases, and 13 bases lay outside the gene matches. CDR3 length equals 17 residues. CDR1 and CDR2 (germline): SGHTA, FQGTGA. The CDR3 sequence is CASSPHSTGTSEDTQYF. The CDR3 DNA follows: TGTGCCAGCAGCCCCCACAGTACCGGGACTAGCGAAGATACGCAGTATTTT.

This clone has only a few counts. In DNA form, the CDR3 reads TGTGCCAGCAGTTTATCAACCGGGGAGCTGTTTTTT. It specifies CASSLSTGELFF. The chain employs TRBV28 and TRBJ2-2; D ambiguous. Trimming cost V 1 base and J 5 bases, with 2 bases left between them. Germline loops: CDR1 MDHEN, CDR2 SYDVKM. The CDR3 contains 12 residues. The full variable domain, completed using reference TRBV28 and TRBJ2-2, is DVKVTQSSRYLVKRTGEKVFLECVQDMDHENMFWYRQDPGLGLRLIYFSYDVKMKEKGDIPEGYSVSREKKERFSLILESASTNQTSMYLCASSLSTGELFFGEGSRLTVL.

The chain has TRBV5-6 and TRBJ2-5, with D perhaps TRBD1 (5 bases). V was trimmed by 4 bases and J by 5 bases, leaving 9 bases between them. The CDR3 totals 12 residues. CDR1 is SGHDT, CDR2 YYEEEE, per germline. The CDR3: CASSQDTETQYF. For the CDR3, the DNA is TGTGCCAGCAGCCAGGACACCGAGACCCAGTACTTC.

The V gene is TRBV30, the J gene TRBJ2-1; D remains unclear. Trimming stripped 2 bases from V and 7 bases from J, with 18 bases between. The V gene's germline CDR1 is GTSNPN and CDR2 SVGIG (reference sequence). This CDR3 spans 15 amino acids. The CDR3 region is CAWSPPQSAENEQFF. In nucleotides, the CDR3 is TGTGCCTGGAGTCCCCCTCAGTCGGCGGAAAATGAGCAGTTCTTC.